This T cell receptor beta chain stems from a study of shared clonotypes between healthy human individuals. This table comes from immunoSEQ multiplex PCR, and its TCRdb copy is limited to in-frame clones, with some not included. The repertoire holds around 2.5 million clones, with 80% to 95% as singletons. Between the trimmed V and J ends, which lost 4 bases and 4 bases, there was a span of 8 bases. Germline CDR1 and CDR2: SSHAT and FNYEAQ (reference sequence). The CDR3 is 13 residues long. Sequencing was done on a sample of naive CD4+ T cells from PBMCs. Subset denoted: CD45RA+ positively selected. The sequence derives from a man in his late teens or twenties in good health. Some clones in this sample may be carry-over from other donors' samples. The gene calls are TRBV7-7 and TRBJ2-1; no clear D gene. DNA of the CDR3: TGTGCCAGCAGCTCCCCCATGTACAATGAGCAGTTCTTC. Translated: CASSSPMYNEQFF.